These T cell receptor beta chains were read from a single sample in a study of cytomegalovirus exposure and HLA in healthy donors. This table comes from immunoSEQ multiplex PCR, and its TCRdb copy is limited to in-frame clones, with some not included. The sample includes about 190,000 clones, around 87% seen only once; the top ten take 1.3%. The source material was PBMCs. The receptors were sampled from a man younger than 40 in good health and CMV-seronegative. Each CDR3 is given with its conserved first and last residue. Each record gives: V gene, clone size, D gene, J gene, CDR3 DNA, CDR3 protein. A D gene is named only where the DNA matches it firmly. Clone size, where shown, is once, few, many, or a class for clones that have expanded.

TRBV6-5	-	-	TRBJ2-5	TGTGCCAGCAGTTACGGTACAGTCAGAGAGACCCAGTACTTC	CASSYGTVRETQYF
TRBV7-9	once	TRBD1	TRBJ1-6	TGTTCCACCGGGACAGGGATCGGGCCTTCGCTTAATTCACCCCTCCACTTT	CSTGTGIGPSLNSPLHF
TRBV10-3	-	-	TRBJ1-2	TGTGCCATCCGGGGGGACCGGGACATTCGAAGAGGCTACACCTTC	CAIRGDRDIRRGYTF
TRBV13	-	-	TRBJ2-3	TGTGCCAGCACAGGCCTTGGGAGAGATACGCAGTATTTT	CASTGLGRDTQYF
TRBV29-1	-	-	TRBJ1-2	TGCAGCTCCGTTTCTCTTGGACGGGGGGGCCATGGCTACACCTTC	CSSVSLGRGGHGYTF
TRBV29-1	-	-	TRBJ2-4	TGCAGCGTTGCCTTCGGTTTGATTCAGTACTTC	CSVAFGLIQYF
TRBV2	-	TRBD1	TRBJ1-2	TGTGCCAGCAGCCTCGACAGGGAAGGATACGGCTACACCTTC	CASSLDREGYGYTF
TRBV7-6	-	-	TRBJ2-7	TGTGCCAGCAGCTTAAGGAGCGGAACGACCTACGAGCAGTACTTC	CASSLRSGTTYEQYF
TRBV28	-	-	TRBJ1-5	TGTGCCAGTACAGGGCCCGGACAGCCCCAGCATTTT	CASTGPGQPQHF
TRBV7-2	-	TRBD2	TRBJ2-5	TGTGCCAGCAGCTTAGTGCCACTAGCGGGGGGCACAAAAGAGACCCAGTACTTC	CASSLVPLAGGTKETQYF
TRBV19	-	-	TRBJ1-4	TGTGCCAGTCAGGGCTCTCCTAATGAAAAACTGTTTTTT	CASQGSPNEKLFF
TRBV18	few	-	TRBJ2-7	TGTGCCAGCTCACCAGGGGGGTTAGTTTACGAGCAGTACTTC	CASSPGGLVYEQYF
TRBV4-1	-	TRBD1	TRBJ2-2	TGCGCCAGCAGCCCGTCAGGGGGCGCGAACACCGGGGAGCTGTTTTTT	CASSPSGGANTGELFF
TRBV30	-	-	TRBJ2-6	TGTGCCTGGAGTGTACGTGCCTCTGGGGCCAACGGCCTGACTTTC	CAWSVRASGANGLTF
TRBV7-8	-	TRBD1	TRBJ2-7	TGTGCCAGCAGCCATGACAGGGCAGACTACTACGAGCAGTACTTC	CASSHDRADYYEQYF
TRBV5-4	-	-	TRBJ1-2	TGTGCCAGCAGCTTTACAGGGAACGATGGCTACACCTTC	CASSFTGNDGYTF
TRBV7-8	-	-	TRBJ2-7	TGTGCCAGCAGCTTCTCGGAACGGACAGCGTCCGAGCAGTACTTC	CASSFSERTASEQYF
TRBV28	few	-	TRBJ2-7	TGTGCCAGCAGTTTGCCAGGGGCAGCCTACGAGCAGTACTTC	CASSLPGAAYEQYF
TRBV2	-	-	TRBJ1-1	TGTGCCAGCAGTTTCAGGGAAGAGAACACTGAAGCTTTCTTT	CASSFREENTEAFF
TRBV7-9	-	TRBD1	TRBJ2-1	TGTGCCAGCAGCATAACGGGACAGACCTCCTACAATGAGCAGTTCTTC	CASSITGQTSYNEQFF
TRBV6-1	once	-	TRBJ2-1	TGTGCCAGCAGTGAAGTGAACCTCCGGGGGGAGCAGTTCTTC	CASSEVNLRGEQFF
TRBV7-9	-	TRBD2	TRBJ2-7	TGTGCCAGCAGCTTACGCGGGAGCTTCTACGAGCAGTACTTC	CASSLRGSFYEQYF
TRBV19	once	-	TRBJ2-2	TGTGCCAGTAGTAGTAGCGGAGCGAACACCGGGGAGCTGTTTTTT	CASSSSGANTGELFF
TRBV18	-	TRBD2	TRBJ2-5	TGTGCCAGCTCACCACAGGTAGCGGGAGCAGAGGAGACCCAGTACTTC	CASSPQVAGAEETQYF
TRBV7-2	-	TRBD2	TRBJ2-7	TGTGCCAGCAGCTCCGCGGGACTAGCGGGAGGGCTCGAGCAGTACTTC	CASSSAGLAGGLEQYF
TRBV5-1	few	TRBD1	TRBJ1-5	TGCGCCAGCAGCTTGGCCGAGCGGGACAGGGGGGTTTGTCAGCCCCAGCATTTT	CASSLAERDRGVCQPQHF
TRBV29-1	-	-	TRBJ2-3	TGCAGCTATGGCGGGAACACAGATACGCAGTATTTT	CSYGGNTDTQYF
TRBV18	-	-	TRBJ2-7	TGTGCCAGCTCACCACCTGACAGCTACGAGCAGTACTTC	CASSPPDSYEQYF
TRBV28	-	-	TRBJ2-1	TGTGCCAGCATAGCCGGGACAACCTACAATGAGCAGTTCTTC	CASIAGTTYNEQFF
TRBV7-8	-	-	TRBJ1-1	TGTGCCAGCAGCTTCGGTTCGGACACTGAAGCTTTCTTT	CASSFGSDTEAFF
TRBV7-2	-	-	TRBJ2-7	TGTGCCAGCAGAGCCTCGCGGGGGCCTAACTCCTACGAGCAGTACTTC	CASRASRGPNSYEQYF
TRBV10-3	-	TRBD2	TRBJ2-1	TGTGCCATCAGTCAACGGGAGGTAGCGGACTACAATGAGCAGTTCTTC	CAISQREVADYNEQFF
TRBV27	-	-	TRBJ1-2	TGTGCCAGCAGTTCGACAGGTATTGGCTACACCTTC	CASSSTGIGYTF
TRBV7-2	-	-	TRBJ1-6	TGTGCCAGCAGCTTAGAACAGGGTAATTCACCCCTCCACTTT	CASSLEQGNSPLHF
TRBV7-9	few	TRBD2	TRBJ2-2	TGTGCCAGCAGTTTCCTAGCGGGGGGCACCGGGGAGCTGTTTTTT	CASSFLAGGTGELFF
TRBV5-5	-	-	TRBJ2-7	TGTGCCAGCAGCTCGGCAACAGGGATGGCCTACGAGCAGTACTTC	CASSSATGMAYEQYF
TRBV6-6	few	-	TRBJ2-1	TGTGCCAGCAGTGATCCGAGCGCCAATGAGCAGTTCTTC	CASSDPSANEQFF
TRBV11-2	-	-	TRBJ2-7	TGTGCCAGCAGCTTAGTAGGGGGGGCTTTGAACGAGCAGTACTTC	CASSLVGGALNEQYF
TRBV11-2	-	TRBD1	TRBJ1-2	TGTGCCATTTCCTCTATCCGGGACAGGGACGCCTATGGCTACACCTTC	CAISSIRDRDAYGYTF
TRBV6-1	-	TRBD2	TRBJ2-1	TGTGCCAGCAGTAAAGAGGGGACTAGCGGCTACAATGAGCAGTTCTTC	CASSKEGTSGYNEQFF
TRBV10-3	-	-	TRBJ1-1	TGTGCCATCAGTGGGTCCGAAGGAGGCCCAACGAGAGCTTTCTTT	CAISGSEGGPTRAFF
TRBV4-1	-	-	TRBJ1-3	TGCGCCAGCAGCCTACAGATTACTGGAAACACCATATATTTT	CASSLQITGNTIYF
TRBV5-6	-	TRBD2	TRBJ2-3	TGTGCCAGCAGCTTGGAACTAGCGGGAGGGCCCTCAGGAGATACGCAGTATTTT	CASSLELAGGPSGDTQYF
TRBV11-2	-	-	TRBJ1-6	TGTGCCAGCAGCTTAAACACAGGCTCCTATAATTCACCCCTCCACTTT	CASSLNTGSYNSPLHF
TRBV5-1	-	TRBD2	TRBJ2-5	TGCGCCAGCAGCGCCGGGACTAGCGGGAGGGCCGAAAAGACCCAGTACTTC	CASSAGTSGRAEKTQYF
TRBV11-1	-	-	TRBJ2-1	TGTGCCAGCAGCTCCCATGGCGGCGGGGCCGCCAATGAGCAGTTCTTC	CASSSHGGGAANEQFF
TRBV12-5	-	-	TRBJ2-2	TGTGCTAGTGGTTTGGTTACTAGGCTGAACACCGGGGAGCTGCTTTTT	CASGLVTRLNTGELLF
TRBV2	-	TRBD1	TRBJ1-6	TGTGCCAGCATTGGGACAGGGGGGAAATCACCCCTCCACTTT	CASIGTGGKSPLHF
TRBV5-1	few	TRBD1	TRBJ2-5	TGCGCCAGCAGCTTGCAGACAGGGGTTGGGGAGACCCAGTACTTC	CASSLQTGVGETQYF
TRBV29-1	-	TRBD1	TRBJ2-7	TGCAGCGTCTCCGGGACAGGGAATCTCGAGCAGTACTTC	CSVSGTGNLEQYF
TRBV9	-	-	TRBJ1-4	TGTGCCAGCAGCGTTCTCCCGGGACATGCTGAAAAACTGTTTTTT	CASSVLPGHAEKLFF
TRBV7-2	-	-	TRBJ2-3	TGTGCCAGCAGCTTAGTGGGACAATCCACAGATACGCAGTATTTT	CASSLVGQSTDTQYF
TRBV29-1	-	-	TRBJ1-1	TGCAGCGTTGGGGCAGGGGTGGACACTGAAGCTTTCTTT	CSVGAGVDTEAFF
TRBV6-1	few	TRBD1	TRBJ2-7	TGTGCCAGCAGTGAAGGATTTCCGGGACAGATTACCTCCTACGAGCAGTACTTC	CASSEGFPGQITSYEQYF
TRBV21-1	few	-	TRBJ2-7	TGTGCCAGCAGCAAAACCCGACAGGGGGGAAGCGAGCAGTACTTC	CASSKTRQGGSEQYF